The 10 T cell receptor beta chains in this list originate from one sample, sequenced in a study of shared clonotypes between healthy human individuals. The data were produced by immunoSEQ multiplex PCR, yet TCRdb's version contains in-frame clones alone and is incomplete. The repertoire holds roughly 2,500,000 clones, 93% seen once, with approximately 0.35% in the top ten. The sequenced sample consisted of naive CD4+ T cells from PBMCs. Subset denoted: CD45RA+ positively selected. These receptors originate from a man between 18 and 35 years old in good health. Some clones in this sample may be carry-over from other donors' samples.

This rearrangement joins TRBV6-9 to TRBJ2-4; perhaps D is TRBD1 or TRBD2 (5 bases each). In germline, CDR1 is MNHGY, CDR2 SVAAGI. V lost 7 bases and J lost 6, with 22 bases in between. This CDR3 contains 16 residues. Here the CDR3 reads CASILRVLGTPNIQYF. The CDR3 DNA follows: TGTGCCAGCATCCTCAGGGTGTTGGGGACCCCAAACATTCAGTACTTC.

This clone was counted a single time. This chain connects TRBV15 to TRBJ2-5; 12 nucleotides agree with TRBD2. CDR1 and CDR2 from the germline V gene are LNHNV and YYDKDF (reference sequence). The length of the CDR3 is 18 residues. Trimming cost V 5 bases and J 2 bases; bases outside gene matches: 12. In DNA form, the CDR3 reads TGTGCCACCAGCTCTGGTCGGCTAGCGGGAGGGAGACAAGAGACCCAGTACTTC. As protein: CATSSGRLAGGRQETQYF.

V and J are TRBV5-4 and TRBJ2-3; D unclear. CDR1 and CDR2 (germline): SGHNT, YYREEE (reference sequence). CDR3 length: 14 residues. Trimming removed 2 bases at V and 6 bases at J, with 13 bases between. For the CDR3, the DNA is TGTGCCAGCAGCTTTCCCCTGTATCTGGATACGCAGTATTTT. Protein: CASSFPLYLDTQYF.

The chain carries TRBV5-4 and TRBJ2-5; TRBD1 agrees at 7 bases. The germline gives CDR1 SGHNT, CDR2 YYREEE (reference sequence). With 2 bases clipped from V and 7 bases from J, the junction kept 11 bases outside the gene matches. The CDR3 extends over 15 amino acids. For the CDR3, the DNA is TGTGCCAGCAGCTTATCACAGGGGAAGGAGGCGACCCAGTACTTC. Protein product: CASSLSQGKEATQYF.

This chain uses TRBV19 with TRBJ1-5, with a possible D match to TRBD1 (6 bases). CDR3 length equals 14 residues. Germline V gives CDR1 LNHDA, CDR2 SQIVND (reference sequence). V lost 6 bases to trimming and J lost 4 bases, with 13 bases between them. The CDR3 bases are TGTGCCAGTAGCATCATCGGACAGAATCAGCCCCAGCATTTT. The encoded protein is CASSIIGQNQPQHF.

This clone was counted once. The chain joins TRBV28 to TRBJ2-7, with a possible D match to TRBD1 (6 bases). The germline V gene encodes CDR1 MDHEN and CDR2 SYDVKM. V lost 1 base, J lost 2 bases, and 15 bases lay in between. The CDR3 length is 16 residues. CDR3 nucleotide sequence: TGTGCCAGCAGTTTATTTGCAGGGGACACCACCTACGAGCAGTACTTC. It codes for CASSLFAGDTTYEQYF.

The gene calls are TRBV6-5 and TRBJ2-1; D possibly corresponds to TRBD2 (6 bases). Trimming took 10 bases from V and 1 from J, leaving 11 bases between them. This CDR3 spans 13 amino acids. Germline V CDR1 and CDR2: MNHEY, SVGAGI. Here the CDR3 DNA reads TGTGCCACCAGGAGGGATTCCTACAATGAGCAGTTCTTC. Protein: CATRRDSYNEQFF.

This clone has a single count. This rearrangement joins TRBV10-3 to TRBJ1-5, with unresolved D. Trimming left V 6 bases short and J 5 bases short, with 14 bases between. Germline V gives CDR1 ENHRY, CDR2 SYGVKD. The CDR3 totals 14 residues. The chain's CDR3 is CAISLDGAYQPQHF. CDR3 coding DNA: TGTGCCATCAGCCTAGACGGAGCCTATCAGCCCCAGCATTTT.

Regarding this clone: This sample includes further DNA sequences coding for the same CDR3. V gene TRBV6-5 combines with J gene TRBJ2-3, with D unclear. This CDR3 is 13 amino acids long. CDR1 and CDR2 (germline): MNHEY, SVGAGI. V was pared by 6 bases and J by 3 bases, with 10 bases between. CDR3: CASSRDGTDTQYF. DNA for the CDR3: TGTGCCAGCAGCCGTGACGGGACAGATACGCAGTATTTT.

The rearrangement uses TRBV2 and TRBJ2-7; 7 bases line up with TRBD1. The CDR3 runs to 14 residues. CDR1 SNHLY and CDR2 FYNNEI come from the germline V gene. V lost 3 bases, J lost 0 bases, and 2 bases stayed unmatched. For the CDR3, the DNA is TGTGCCAGCAGTGATCAGGGGGTCTCCTACGAGCAGTACTTC. Protein product: CASSDQGVSYEQYF.